This TCR beta chain stems from a study of blood T cell repertoires in COVID-19. Study context: The United States, Italy and Spain provided the acute and convalescent COVID-19 samples. Sources were T cells, B-cell-depleted T cells, or PBMCs; the material itself was cDNA or gDNA.

Notes on this clone: Germline and junction disagree at one end, which may indicate a read error.

CDR1 is SEHNR, CDR2 FQNEAQ, per germline (reference sequence). This CDR3 is 15 amino acids long. Per the original data handling: Nucleated cell counts were estimated from reference gene primer amplification. Assay used: immunoSEQ multiplex PCR; TCRdb lists only in-frame clones, some missing. V and J calls plus clone size are reproduced from that table; the DNA served to infer D and trimming. The sample yields 99,000 or so clones, about 83% seen once. This TCR derives from a man aged 65 to 79 with active or convalescent COVID-19. V usage is TRBV7-9 and J usage is TRBJ2-7, with 9 bases that match TRBD1. Source material: peripheral blood. CDR3 DNA: TGTGCCAGCAGCCTAGCCGGGGGACAGGGCATCGAGCAGTACTTC. Encoded protein: CASSLAGGQGIEQYF. The full variable domain, with the rest looked up from reference TRBV7-9 and TRBJ2-7, is DTGVSQNPRHKITKRGQNVTFRCDPISEHNRLYWYRQTLGQGPEFLTYFQNEAQLEKSRLLSDRFSAERPKGSFSTLEIQRTEQGDSAMYLCASSLAGGQGIEQYFGPGTRLTVT.